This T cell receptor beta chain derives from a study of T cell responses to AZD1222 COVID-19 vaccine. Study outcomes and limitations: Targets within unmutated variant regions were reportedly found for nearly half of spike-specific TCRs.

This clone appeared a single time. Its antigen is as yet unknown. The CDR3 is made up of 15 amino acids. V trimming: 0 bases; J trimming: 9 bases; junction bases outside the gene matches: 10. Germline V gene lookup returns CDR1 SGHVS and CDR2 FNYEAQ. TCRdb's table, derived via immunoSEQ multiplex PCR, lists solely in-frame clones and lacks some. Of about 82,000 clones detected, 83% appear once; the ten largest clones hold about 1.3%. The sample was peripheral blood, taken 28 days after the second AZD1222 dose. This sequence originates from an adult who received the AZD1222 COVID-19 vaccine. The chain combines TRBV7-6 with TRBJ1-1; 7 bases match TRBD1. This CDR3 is CASSLAVSPGQQAFF. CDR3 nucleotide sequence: TGTGCCAGCAGCTTAGCGGTTTCTCCGGGACAGCAAGCTTTCTTT.